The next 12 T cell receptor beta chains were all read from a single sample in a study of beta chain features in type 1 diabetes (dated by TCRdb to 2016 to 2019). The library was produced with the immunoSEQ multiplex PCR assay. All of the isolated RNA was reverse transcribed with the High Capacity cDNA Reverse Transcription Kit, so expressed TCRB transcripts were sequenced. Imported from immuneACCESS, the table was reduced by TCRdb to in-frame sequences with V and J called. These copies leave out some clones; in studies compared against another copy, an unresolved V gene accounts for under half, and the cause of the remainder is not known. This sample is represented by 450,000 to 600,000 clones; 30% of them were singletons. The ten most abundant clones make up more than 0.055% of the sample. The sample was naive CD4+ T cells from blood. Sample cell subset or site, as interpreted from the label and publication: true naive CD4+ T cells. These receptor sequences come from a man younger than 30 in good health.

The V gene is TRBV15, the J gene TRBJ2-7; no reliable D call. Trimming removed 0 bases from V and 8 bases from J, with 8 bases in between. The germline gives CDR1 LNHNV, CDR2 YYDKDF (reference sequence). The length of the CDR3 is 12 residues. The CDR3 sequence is CATSRDGNQQYF. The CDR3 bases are TGTGCCACCAGCAGAGATGGAAACCAGCAGTACTTC.

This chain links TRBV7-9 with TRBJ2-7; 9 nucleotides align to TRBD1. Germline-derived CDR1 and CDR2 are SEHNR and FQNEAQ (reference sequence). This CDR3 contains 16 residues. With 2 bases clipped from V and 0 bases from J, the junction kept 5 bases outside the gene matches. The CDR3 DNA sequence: TGTGCCAGCAGCTTATTTGGGACAGGGAGCTCCTACGAGCAGTACTTC. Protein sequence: CASSLFGTGSSYEQYF.

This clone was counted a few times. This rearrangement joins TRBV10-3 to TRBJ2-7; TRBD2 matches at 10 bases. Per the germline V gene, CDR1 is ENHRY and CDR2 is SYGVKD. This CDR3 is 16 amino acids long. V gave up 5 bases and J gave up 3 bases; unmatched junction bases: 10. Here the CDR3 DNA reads TGTGCCATCAGTCCCACGACGGCTAGCGGGAGCTACGAGCAGTACTTC. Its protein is CAISPTTASGSYEQYF.

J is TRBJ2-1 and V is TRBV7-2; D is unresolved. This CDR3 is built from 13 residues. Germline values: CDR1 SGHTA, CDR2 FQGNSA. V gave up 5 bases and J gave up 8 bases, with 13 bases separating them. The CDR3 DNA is TGTGCCAGCAGCCGGAATACTTACGATGAGCAGTTCTTC. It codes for CASSRNTYDEQFF. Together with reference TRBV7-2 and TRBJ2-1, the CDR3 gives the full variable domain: GAGVSQSPSNKVTEKGKDVELRCDPISGHTALYWYRQSLGQGLEFLIYFQGNSAPDKSGLPSDRFSAERTGGSVSTLTIQRTQQEDSAVYLCASSRNTYDEQFFGPGTRLTVL.

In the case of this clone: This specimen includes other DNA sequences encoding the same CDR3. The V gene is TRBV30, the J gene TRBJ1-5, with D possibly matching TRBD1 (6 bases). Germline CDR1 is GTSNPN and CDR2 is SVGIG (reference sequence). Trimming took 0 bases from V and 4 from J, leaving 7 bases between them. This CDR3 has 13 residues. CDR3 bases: TGTGCCTGGAGTGTAAGGGGGAATCAGCCCCAGCATTTT. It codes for CAWSVRGNQPQHF. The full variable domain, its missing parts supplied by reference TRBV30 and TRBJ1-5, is SQTIHQWPATLVQPVGSPLSLECTVEGTSNPNLYWYRQAAGRGLQLLFYSVGIGQISSEVPQNLSASRPQDRQFILSSKKLLLSDSGFYLCAWSVRGNQPQHFGDGTRLSIL.

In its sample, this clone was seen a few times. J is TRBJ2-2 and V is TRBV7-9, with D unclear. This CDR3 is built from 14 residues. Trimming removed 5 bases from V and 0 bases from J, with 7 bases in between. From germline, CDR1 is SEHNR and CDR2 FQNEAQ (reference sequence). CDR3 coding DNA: TGTGCCAGCAGCCCTGGTTCGAACACCGGGGAGCTGTTTTTT. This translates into CASSPGSNTGELFF.

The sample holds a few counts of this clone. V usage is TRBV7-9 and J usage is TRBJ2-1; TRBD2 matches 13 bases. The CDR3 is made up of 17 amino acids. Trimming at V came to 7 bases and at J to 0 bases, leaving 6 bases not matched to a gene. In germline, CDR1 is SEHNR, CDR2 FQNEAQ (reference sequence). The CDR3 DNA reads TGTGCCAGCACCGGACTAGCGGGGGCAAGCTCCTACAATGAGCAGTTCTTC. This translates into CASTGLAGASSYNEQFF.

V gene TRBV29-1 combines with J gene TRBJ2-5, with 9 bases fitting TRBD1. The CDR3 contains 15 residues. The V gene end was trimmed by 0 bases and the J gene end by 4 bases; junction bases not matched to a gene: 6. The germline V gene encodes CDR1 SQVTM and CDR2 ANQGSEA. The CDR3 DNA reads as TGCAGCGTTGAAGAGGGACAGGGTGGGAGAGAGACCCAGTACTTC. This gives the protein CSVEEGQGGRETQYF.

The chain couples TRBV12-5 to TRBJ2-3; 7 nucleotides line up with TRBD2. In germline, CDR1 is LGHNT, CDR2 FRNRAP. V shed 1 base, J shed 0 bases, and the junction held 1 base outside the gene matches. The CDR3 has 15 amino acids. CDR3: CASGLGLASTDTQYF. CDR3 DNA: TGTGCTAGTGGTTTGGGACTAGCCAGCACAGATACGCAGTATTTT.

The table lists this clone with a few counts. The CDR3, as DNA: TGTGCCTGGAGCCAGACCGGCACCCATCGCGAGCAGTTCTTC. Amino acids: CAWSQTGTHREQFF. The chain is built from TRBV30 and TRBJ2-1, with unresolved D. Germline lookup yields CDR1 GTSNPN and CDR2 SVGIG (reference sequence). V shed 3 bases and J shed 10 bases, with 19 bases lying between them. The CDR3 has 14 residues.

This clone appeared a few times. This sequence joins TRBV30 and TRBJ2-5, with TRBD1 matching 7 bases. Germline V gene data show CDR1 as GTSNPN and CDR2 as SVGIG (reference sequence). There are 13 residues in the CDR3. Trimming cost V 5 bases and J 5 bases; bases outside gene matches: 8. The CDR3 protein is CAWDRARMETQYF. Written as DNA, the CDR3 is TGTGCCTGGGACAGGGCTCGAATGGAGACCCAGTACTTC.

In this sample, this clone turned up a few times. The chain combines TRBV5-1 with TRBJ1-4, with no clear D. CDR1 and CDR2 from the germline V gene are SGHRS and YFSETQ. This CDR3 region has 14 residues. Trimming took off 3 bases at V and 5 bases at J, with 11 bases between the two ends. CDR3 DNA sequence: TGCGCCAGCAGCTCTGGAGGTTGGAATGAAAAACTGTTTTTT. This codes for CASSSGGWNEKLFF.